The source of this T cell receptor (beta chain) is a study of OX40 agonist ivuxolimab in advanced cancers. Study summary: Those treated in dose escalation had hepatocellular carcinoma, melanoma, renal cell cancer or head and neck cancer. Whole-study results and caveats: Fewer expanded clones were found on average in CD4+ than in CD8+ T cells. There were also nonresponders showing low normalized T-cell clonal expansion.

Blood got drawn at baseline, again on cycle 4 day 1, and then on cycle 7 day 1. TCRdb's table, derived via immunoSEQ multiplex PCR, lists solely in-frame clones and lacks some. Here the sample spans roughly 67,000 clones, roughly 90% being singletons. Concerning this clone itself: The antigen is undetermined.

The TCR sequence derives from an adult with an advanced solid tumor such as melanoma, head and neck, liver or kidney cancer. The input for sequencing was CD4+ or CD8+ T cells sorted from blood, taken in a trial of the OX40 agonist ivuxolimab.

CDR3 sequence: CASSHVAGGSTDTQYF. The CDR3 DNA reads TGTGCCAGCAGCCACGTAGCGGGGGGGAGCACAGATACGCAGTATTTT. This chain uses TRBV5-5 with TRBJ2-3; 11 bases match TRBD2. CDR1 is SGHKS, CDR2 YYEKEE, per germline (reference sequence). CDR3 length equals 16 residues. Trimming took 4 bases from V and 0 from J; bases not matched to a gene: 4.